This T cell receptor beta chain was sequenced for a study of blood T cell repertoires in COVID-19. Study as a whole: Sources were T cells, B-cell-depleted T cells, or PBMCs; the material itself was cDNA or gDNA.

Per the original methods: Cell counts per sample came from amplifying reference gene primers. The data were produced by immunoSEQ multiplex PCR, yet TCRdb's version contains in-frame clones alone and is incomplete. That table furnishes V, J and clone size, whereas the DNA furnished D and trimming. The repertoire includes about 190,000 clones, roughly four fifths of them detected once, and approximately 14% sits in the top ten. Specimen: peripheral blood. The sequence derives from a man aged 30-40 years with active or convalescent COVID-19.

CDR3 sequence reads: CASGRLDYEQYF. In DNA form, the CDR3 reads TGTGCCAGCGGAAGACTGGATTACGAGCAGTACTTC. The J gene is TRBJ2-7, the V gene TRBV2, with no clear D. Trimming left V 8 bases short and J 4 bases short, with 12 bases between. The germline gives CDR1 SNHLY, CDR2 FYNNEI. The CDR3 spans 12 residues.